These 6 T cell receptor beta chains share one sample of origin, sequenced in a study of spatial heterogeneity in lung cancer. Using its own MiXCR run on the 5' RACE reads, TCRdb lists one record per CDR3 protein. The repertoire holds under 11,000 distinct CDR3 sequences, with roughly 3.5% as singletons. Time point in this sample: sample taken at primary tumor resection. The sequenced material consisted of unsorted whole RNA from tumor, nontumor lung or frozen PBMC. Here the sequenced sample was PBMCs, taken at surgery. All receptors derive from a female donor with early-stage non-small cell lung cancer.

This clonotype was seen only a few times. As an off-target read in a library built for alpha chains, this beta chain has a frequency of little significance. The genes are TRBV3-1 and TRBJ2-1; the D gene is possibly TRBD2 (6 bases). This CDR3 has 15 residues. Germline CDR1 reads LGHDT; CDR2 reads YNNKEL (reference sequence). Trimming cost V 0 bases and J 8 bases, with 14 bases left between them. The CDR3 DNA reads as TGTGCCAGCAGCCAAGATCGATCCCCTAGCGATGAGCAGTTCTTC. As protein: CASSQDRSPSDEQFF.

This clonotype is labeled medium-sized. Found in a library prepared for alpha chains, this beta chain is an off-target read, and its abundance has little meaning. Here the CDR3 reads CASSQEDRGYNSPLHF. As DNA, the CDR3 is TGTGCCAGCAGCCAAGAGGACAGGGGGTATAATTCACCCCTCCACTTT. The gene calls are TRBV3-1 and TRBJ1-6, with 10 bases lining up with TRBD1. Germline V gene sequence: CDR1 LGHDT, CDR2 YNNKEL (reference sequence). V lost 0 bases to trimming and J lost 4 bases; unmatched junction nucleotides: 0. The length of the CDR3 is 16 residues.

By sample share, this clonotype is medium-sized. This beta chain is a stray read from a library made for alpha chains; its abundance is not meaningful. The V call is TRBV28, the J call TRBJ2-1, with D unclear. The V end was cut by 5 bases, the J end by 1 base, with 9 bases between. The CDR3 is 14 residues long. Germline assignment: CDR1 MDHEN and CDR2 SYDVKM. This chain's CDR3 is CASSPPHSYNEQFF. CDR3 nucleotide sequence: TGTGCCAGCAGTCCCCCCCATTCCTACAATGAGCAGTTCTTC.

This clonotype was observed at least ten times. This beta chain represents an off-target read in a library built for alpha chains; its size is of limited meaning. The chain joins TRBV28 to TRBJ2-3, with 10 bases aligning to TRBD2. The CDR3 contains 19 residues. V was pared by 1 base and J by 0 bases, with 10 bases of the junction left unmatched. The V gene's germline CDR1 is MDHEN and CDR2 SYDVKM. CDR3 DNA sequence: TGTGCCAGCAGTTTATTCCTAGCGGGGGCGGGTACTAGCACAGATACGCAGTATTTT. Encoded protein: CASSLFLAGAGTSTDTQYF.

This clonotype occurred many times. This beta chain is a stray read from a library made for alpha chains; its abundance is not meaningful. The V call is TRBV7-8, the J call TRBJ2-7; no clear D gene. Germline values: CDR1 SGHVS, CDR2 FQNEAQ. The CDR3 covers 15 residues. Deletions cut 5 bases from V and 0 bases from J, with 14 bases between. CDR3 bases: TGTGCCAGCAGCCACGTGGCCCCGAGCTCCTACGAGCAGTACTTC. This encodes CASSHVAPSSYEQYF.

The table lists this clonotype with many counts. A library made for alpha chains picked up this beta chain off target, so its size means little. The CDR3 sequence: CASSLGDRGEQYF. CDR3 DNA sequence: TGCGCCAGCAGCTTGGGGGACAGGGGCGAGCAGTACTTC. The chain links TRBV5-1 to TRBJ2-7; TRBD1 matches 10 bases. Germline CDR1 SGHRS, CDR2 YFSETQ. CDR3 length: 13 amino acids. The V segment lost 0 bases and the J segment 6 bases; nucleotides outside the gene matches: 0.